This T cell receptor beta chain was identified in a study of identical twins (dated by TCRdb to about 2016). With respect to the entire study: TCR alpha and beta repertoires from monozygotic twins, unrelated adults of various ages and cord blood were deep-sequenced to test whether fetal clonotypes persist. Replicate twin experiments were performed at different times using different library preparation protocols to rule out contamination. Broader findings and caveats from the paper: In monozygotic twins, recombination models systematically underestimated out-of-frame TCR alpha sharing, but the models matched the sharing seen between unrelated individuals. Abundant cord blood beta clonotypes had fewer insertions, young adult naive repertoires showed a similar but weaker trend, and memory repertoires showed no such trend. In beta out-of-frame sequences, excess twin sharing was weaker, because having fewer shared sequences lowered the signal-to-noise ratio. Compared with coincidental sharing between unrelated individuals, an excess of low generation-probability sequences was observed among out-of-frame TCR alpha sequences shared between twins. Invariant T cells such as MAIT and iNKT could partly confound zero-insertion analyses, although diverse VJ usage argued against such confounding for most clonotypes. Because the same donors could not be followed over many years, conclusions were based on cross-sectional statistical analysis.

The CDR3 covers 16 residues, taking in both the cysteine and the phenylalanine. This entry keeps only the CDR3 DNA: 48 bases, framed from base 1. CDR1 and CDR2 are drawn from the germline V gene: MNHNS, SASEGT. Here V drops 7 bases and J drops 1 base, and the junction holds 10 bases not matched to any gene. Every donor was a healthy Caucasian. Library prep was done by 5' RACE. TCRdb names Illumina HiSeq 2000 as the instrument used. Template switching added a universal primer binding site, and the final cDNA carried a unique molecular identifier that allowed TCR cDNA molecules to be counted accurately. First-strand cDNA for TCR alpha and beta chains was synthesized from specific primers in the conserved constant-segment region. To control for contamination, every cDNA library was double barcoded, receiving both a SMART-Mk sample barcode and Illumina barcodes. TruSeq adapter sequences along with Illumina sample barcodes were introduced in two successive PCR steps. TCR alpha and beta cDNA libraries were sequenced on the Illumina HiSeq platform with custom primers. The authors' pipeline ran thus. MiGEC processed the raw reads to extract unique molecular identifiers, while MiXCR was used to determine the CDR3 positions. For each individual, recombination models were inferred using an EM algorithm with the repgenHMM and IGoR tools. Shared clonotype analysis was performed with the tcR package in R, normalizing sharing by the product of cloneset sizes. Out-of-frame nonproductive sequences were analyzed to study raw recombination free of thymic and clonal selection effects. Clones were called with MiXCR by TCRdb after fastp trimmed the public reads at Q25, and only in-frame beta chains were retained. Rows merge per CDR3 protein into single entries with the most common DNA and genes. The V and J calls, along with clone size, are taken from TCRdb and not from the paper's own processing. This sample holds more than 1.5 million distinct CDR3 sequences; about 32% were observed only once. The ten largest clonotypes hold approximately 0.25% of the sample.

With respect to this clonotype: The antigen this receptor binds is unknown. Base qualities are not at hand, and no much larger clone is one base apart.

The TCR comes from a newborn girl in good health. The sequence joins TRBV6-1 to TRBJ2-5, and 9 junctional nucleotides match TRBD2. Sequenced sample: cord blood. The nucleotide sequence is given as TGTGCCAGCACCCTATTCGCGGGGGGGCCCCAAGAGACCCAGTACTTC. Its translation reads: CASTLFAGGPQETQYF.